The next 32 T cell receptor beta chains were all read from a single sample in a study of read filtering for tumor transcriptome and immune sequencing. From about 400 ng of RNA, a library with molecular barcoded alpha/delta and beta/gamma adaptors was made. TCRdb called the reads again in MiXCR, with one record for every CDR3 protein. Found here are about 47,000 distinct CDR3 sequences, about an eighth of them singletons; the top ten hold about 14%. The sample was a population of CD138-negative cells sorted from bone marrow. These TCRs come from a donor older than 35 with multiple myeloma.

Many counts were recorded for this clonotype. This CDR3 is CASSPGMSSGNTIYF. The CDR3 DNA follows: TGTGCCAGCTCACCAGGCATGAGCTCTGGAAACACCATATATTTT. The chain employs TRBV18 and TRBJ1-3; D call uncertain. Per the germline V gene, CDR1 is KGHSH and CDR2 is LQKENI. The germline V and J ends were trimmed by 2 bases and 0 bases, with 8 bases remaining between them. CDR3 length: 15 residues.

This clonotype came up many times. The genes are TRBV20-1 and TRBJ1-6, with D hard to call. Per germline, CDR1 DFQATT and CDR2 SNEGSKA (reference sequence). The CDR3 totals 11 residues. V lost 6 bases, J lost 5 bases, and 5 bases lay in between. CDR3 sequence: CSAEDNSPLHF. DNA of the CDR3: TGCAGTGCCGAGGATAATTCACCCCTCCACTTT.

This clonotype has ten or more counts. This sequence joins TRBV5-1 and TRBJ2-1; 9 bases map to TRBD1. This CDR3 region has 15 residues. Germline V gene data show CDR1 as SGHRS and CDR2 as YFSETQ. V was clipped by 1 base and J by 6 bases; unmatched bases: 5. In nucleotides, the CDR3 is TGCGCCAGCAGCTTGAGGGGACAGGGACCCAATGAGCAGTTCTTC. Translating gives CASSLRGQGPNEQFF.

This clonotype was detected ten times or more. The rearrangement uses TRBV7-2 and TRBJ2-5; D may be TRBD2 (6 bases). Germline assignment: CDR1 SGHTA and CDR2 FQGNSA. The CDR3 totals 16 residues. Trimming shortened V by 1 base and J by 5 bases, and 17 bases separated the two germline ends. CDR3 nucleotides: TGTGCCAGCAGCTTAGGATGGGGACTGGGGCGGGAGACCCAGTACTTC. Amino acid sequence: CASSLGWGLGRETQYF.

This clonotype was counted many times. V is TRBV4-1 and J is TRBJ1-2; D is uncertain. Trimming shortened V by 3 bases and J by 11 bases, and 22 bases separated the two germline ends. The CDR3 has 15 amino acids. Germline V gene lookup returns CDR1 MGHRA and CDR2 YSYEKL. CDR3 DNA: TGCGCCAGCAGCCATCCCCTCCAGAAGGCCTGGATTTACACCTTC. This codes for CASSHPLQKAWIYTF.

Remarks on this clonotype: A read error is the likely source, as a far larger clone sits one nucleotide away. The chain employs TRBV3-2 and TRBJ2-1; the listed D gene, TRBD2, was not tested against the DNA. TRBV3-2 counts as a pseudogene. The CDR3 sequence is 15 residues long. The CDR3 loop is CASGQLDGPSNEQFF. In DNA, the CDR3 is TGTGCCAGCGGCCAACTTGACGGCCCGTCCAATGAGCAGTTCTTC.

This clonotype was picked up many times. The chain joins TRBV5-4 to TRBJ2-1; 7 bases fit TRBD2. CDR1 and CDR2 (germline): SGHNT, YYREEE (reference sequence). Trimming took 3 bases from V and 8 from J; bases not matched to a gene: 8. The CDR3 extends over 14 amino acids. The CDR3 nucleotides read TGTGCCAGCAGCTGGGACTATAGTAGCGATGAGCAGTTCTTC. Translating it yields CASSWDYSSDEQFF.

The CDR3 nucleotides are TGTGCCAGCGGCCTATTAGCGGGATCTGGTAATGAGCAGTACTTC. The encoded protein is CASGLLAGSGNEQYF. The chain joins TRBV3-1 to TRBJ2-1, with 8 nucleotides matching TRBD2. The J call may be wrong; the DNA end is better matched by TRBJ2-7. CDR3 length: 15 residues. Germline V CDR1 and CDR2: LGHDT, YNNKEL (reference sequence).

The sample holds many counts of this clonotype. The chain is built from TRBV28 and TRBJ1-4, with 8 nucleotides matching TRBD1. The CDR3 spans 17 residues. The junction had 5 bases not matched to a gene; V was cut back by 2 bases and J by 0 bases. The germline CDR1 and CDR2 sequences are MDHEN and SYDVKM. This CDR3 reads CASSLQGAPATNEKLFF. CDR3 DNA: TGTGCCAGCAGTTTACAGGGGGCTCCTGCAACTAATGAAAAACTGTTTTTT.

Comments on this clonotype: It differs at one base from a far larger clone, so likely a read error. The V and J genes are TRBV7-9 and TRBJ1-6; D is unresolved. The germline V gene encodes CDR1 SEHNR and CDR2 FQNEAQ (reference sequence). The CDR3 consists of 16 residues. The CDR3 here is CASSPIQSMMNTEALF. DNA of the CDR3: TGTGCCAGCAGCCCGATCCAAAGTATGATGAACACTGAAGCTCTCTTT. The full variable domain, with the rest looked up from reference TRBV7-9 and TRBJ1-6, is DTGVSQNPRHKITKRGQNVTFRCDPISEHNRLYWYRQTLGQGPEFLTYFQNEAQLEKSRLLSDRFSAERPKGSFSTLEIQRTEQGDSAMYLCASSPIQSMMNTEALFGNGTRLTVT.

This clonotype showed up many times. J is TRBJ2-5 and V is TRBV20-1, with 9 bases fitting TRBD1. V shed 3 bases and J 5 bases; nucleotides not matched to a gene: 4. The CDR3 sequence is 13 residues long. Germline CDR1 reads DFQATT; CDR2 reads SNEGSKA (reference sequence). CDR3 loop: CSASPTGGETQYF. CDR3 DNA: TGCAGTGCTAGCCCGACAGGGGGTGAGACCCAGTACTTC.

This clonotype came up many times. The chain couples TRBV29-1 to TRBJ1-1, with a weak D call TRBD1 (5 bases). The V gene lost 3 bases and the J gene lost 4 bases, with 12 bases spanning the gap. In germline, CDR1 is SQVTM, CDR2 ANQGSEA. The CDR3 spans 13 residues. CDR3 nucleotide sequence: TGCAGCGTTGAGTTGGGGGGAGGCACTGAAGCTTTCTTT. The encoded protein is CSVELGGGTEAFF.

In this sample, this clonotype turned up many times. The rearrangement uses TRBV7-9 and TRBJ1-1, with 7 bases identical to TRBD1. The CDR3 spans 16 residues. The J segment lost 6 bases and the V segment lost 6 bases, leaving 16 bases of the junction unmatched. Per germline, CDR1 SEHNR and CDR2 FQNEAQ (reference sequence). Here the CDR3 DNA reads TGTGCCAGCAGACCTAAGGTCTCACAGGGGCAGGCTGAAGCTTTCTTT. It yields the protein CASRPKVSQGQAEAFF.

About this clonotype: A read error may account for a junction end that differs from germline. The chain couples TRBV5-1 to TRBJ1-1; D is uncertain. Germline V gene lookup returns CDR1 SGHRS and CDR2 YFSETQ. The CDR3 contains 14 residues. This CDR3 reads CASCLRLSGTEAFF. CDR3 DNA sequence: TGTGCCAGCTGCTTGCGACTTAGTGGGACTGAAGCTTTCTTT.

This clonotype was seen at least ten times. The chain has TRBV6-1 and TRBJ2-2; D gene unclear. Between the trimmed V and J ends, which lost 6 bases and 4 bases, there was a span of 12 bases. The germline CDR1 and CDR2 sequences are MNHNS and SASEGT. This CDR3 has 14 residues. In DNA, the CDR3 is TGTGCCAGCAGAGCAGTTGTTGCCACCGGGGAGCTGTTTTTT. Translating gives CASRAVVATGELFF.

This chain joins TRBV7-3 and TRBJ2-3, with 7 bases identical to TRBD2. The CDR3 has 15 residues. CDR1 is SGHTA, CDR2 FQGTGA, per germline. V was pared by 6 bases and J by 5 bases, with 11 bases of the junction left unmatched. The CDR3 loop reads CASSYQGLEGDTQYF. CDR3 sequence (DNA): TGTGCCAGCAGTTATCAAGGACTAGAAGGAGATACGCAGTATTTT.

This clonotype was detected many times. This chain links TRBV7-2 with TRBJ1-6; 8 nucleotides align to TRBD1. From germline, CDR1 is SGHTA and CDR2 FQGNSA. The CDR3 covers 16 residues. V was clipped by 2 bases and J by 10 bases; unmatched bases: 10. CDR3 residues: CASSLYTGGLKSPLHF. The CDR3 coding sequence is TGTGCCAGCAGCTTATATACAGGGGGTCTGAAATCACCCCTCCACTTT.

In the case of this clonotype: Without the conserved terminal phenylalanine or tryptophan, this CDR3 likely stems from a read error. No DNA is shown, since the ends of the CDR3 on it are uncertain; the CDR3 is the one TCRdb lists. The chain is built from TRBV14 and TRBJ2-1; the table's D call TRBD1 went unverified against the DNA. Germline V CDR1 and CDR2: SGHDN, FVKESK. Ends included, the CDR3 has 13 residues. The CDR3 loop reads CASRGQSYNEQIS.

This clonotype has a count of ten or more. V usage is TRBV6-5 and J usage is TRBJ1-1; D is possibly TRBD1 (6 bases). CDR1 and CDR2 (germline): MNHEY, SVGAGI. V was shortened by 4 bases and J by 7 bases, with 13 bases between the two germline ends. The CDR3 runs to 13 residues. The CDR3 is CASSSYRDDEAFF. For the CDR3, the DNA is TGTGCCAGCAGTTCCTACAGGGACGATGAAGCTTTCTTT.

This clonotype showed up many times. This sequence joins TRBV12-3 or TRBV12-4 and TRBJ2-2, with 8 nucleotides matching TRBD1. The CDR3 is made up of 14 amino acids. Losses at the gene ends were 3 bases for V and 6 bases for J; bases not matched to a gene: 3. The CDR3 sequence is CASSFQGAAGELFF. The CDR3 coding sequence is TGTGCCAGCAGTTTCCAGGGGGCGGCCGGGGAGCTGTTTTTT.

This clonotype was observed at least ten times. The chain combines TRBV29-1 with TRBJ2-1, with TRBD2 identical over 10 bases. This CDR3 contains 14 residues. V shed 7 bases and J 3 bases; nucleotides not matched to a gene: 6. Germline V gene data show CDR1 as SQVTM and CDR2 as ANQGSEA. The CDR3 DNA is TGCAGCGGCCAGGGGACTAGCGACTACAATGAGCAGTTCTTC. Translation: CSGQGTSDYNEQFF.

Worth noting for this clonotype: With a much larger clone just one base away, this may be a read error. The genes are TRBV7-2 and TRBJ1-1; tentative D call: TRBD1 (6 bases). The germline gives CDR1 SGHTA, CDR2 FQGNSA. The CDR3 is 16 amino acids. This chain's CDR3 is CAGSFAGGWGNTEAFF. In DNA, the CDR3 is TGTGCCGGCAGCTTCGCGGGGGGCTGGGGGAACACTGAAGCTTTCTTT.

This clonotype was seen repeatedly, ten times or more. The chain recombines TRBV5-1 with TRBJ1-1; D might be TRBD1 (5 bases). The ends were cut back, 4 bases at V and 7 bases at J, with 11 bases in the middle. CDR1 SGHRS and CDR2 YFSETQ come from the germline V gene. CDR3 size: 12 residues. The CDR3 here is CASSRDAIEAFF. The DNA of the CDR3 is TGCGCCAGCAGCAGGGACGCGATTGAAGCTTTCTTT.

This clonotype has a count of ten or more. The rearrangement joins TRBV2 to TRBJ2-3, with D uncertain. This CDR3 spans 17 amino acids. The germline V and J ends were trimmed by 5 bases and 2 bases, with 20 bases remaining between them. Germline V lookup: CDR1 SNHLY, CDR2 FYNNEI. In DNA form, the CDR3 reads TGTGCCAGCAGTTCGCCAGGTAGTGGTACGAACACAGATACGCAGTATTTT. Its protein is CASSSPGSGTNTDTQYF.

The rearrangement uses TRBV6-6 and TRBJ2-1; TRBD2 aligns across 7 bases. CDR3 length equals 15 residues. V was pared by 7 bases and J by 6 bases, with 12 bases of the junction left unmatched. Germline V gene lookup returns CDR1 MNHNY and CDR2 SVGAGI (reference sequence). CDR3 DNA sequence: TGTGCCAGCACCTCCTCCGTAACTAGCGCCAATGAGCAGTTCTTC. Translated: CASTSSVTSANEQFF.

Turning to this clonotype: The junction and the germline gene differ at one end; a read error may be behind it. V gene TRBV7-3 combines with J gene TRBJ1-1; the D is unclear. The length of the CDR3 is 13 residues. The germline V gene has CDR1 SGHTA and CDR2 FQGTGA. In nucleotides, the CDR3 is TGTGCCAGCAGCTTATCCCAGAACACTGAAGCTCTCTTT. Amino acids: CASSLSQNTEALF.

The chain employs TRBV3-1 and TRBJ1-2; no clear D. The germline V gene encodes CDR1 LGHDT and CDR2 YNNKEL (reference sequence). The CDR3 has 14 residues. V was shortened by 6 bases and J by 4 bases, with 15 bases between the two germline ends. CDR3 sequence: CASRARGTLYGYTF. DNA for the CDR3: TGTGCCAGCAGGGCAAGAGGTACACTCTATGGCTACACCTTC.

There are a few counts of this clonotype. The chain combines TRBV5-6 with TRBJ2-7; 8 nucleotides align to TRBD2. Per the germline V gene, CDR1 is SGHDT and CDR2 is YYEEEE. The J segment lost 1 base and the V segment lost 0 bases, leaving 6 bases of the junction unmatched. The CDR3 extends over 16 amino acids. The DNA for the CDR3 is TGTGCCAGCAGCTTGGAGGGGACTAGAAGGTCCTACGAGCAGTACTTC. The encoded protein is CASSLEGTRRSYEQYF.

The table lists this clonotype with many counts. The rearrangement links TRBV5-4 to TRBJ2-1, with 7 bases matching TRBD2. CDR1 is SGHNT, CDR2 YYREEE, per germline (reference sequence). V shed 0 bases and J 0 bases; nucleotides not matched to a gene: 6. This CDR3 comprises 17 residues. The CDR3 sequence: CASSLATASGSYNEQFF. In DNA, the CDR3 is TGTGCCAGCAGCTTGGCAACAGCTAGCGGCTCCTACAATGAGCAGTTCTTC.

This clonotype appeared many times. V gene TRBV6-1 combines with J gene TRBJ2-2; perhaps D is TRBD1 or TRBD2 (6 bases each). This CDR3 comprises 16 residues. Trimming pared 7 bases from V and 1 base from J, leaving 16 bases between. Per the germline V gene, CDR1 is MNHNS and CDR2 is SASEGT. The CDR3 is CASKGGTSQNTGELFF. The CDR3 DNA reads as TGTGCCAGCAAGGGGGGAACCAGCCAGAACACCGGGGAGCTGTTTTTT.

As for this clonotype: This probably arose from a read error, given a far larger clone one base away. J is TRBJ1-5 and V is TRBV4-1, with no clear D. The CDR3 extends over 14 amino acids. CDR1 is MGHRA, CDR2 YSYEKL, per germline. Trimming pared 4 bases from V and 0 bases from J, leaving 7 bases between. CDR3 in amino acids: CASSRQHSNQPQHF. The DNA of the CDR3 is TGCGCCAGCAGCCGGCAGCATAGCAATCAGCCCCAGCATTTT.

This clonotype was counted at least ten times. V is TRBV5-4 and J is TRBJ1-1, with TRBD1 identical over 9 bases. CDR1 is SGHNT, CDR2 YYREEE, per germline (reference sequence). This CDR3 region has 14 residues. The junction had 4 bases not matched to a gene; V was cut back by 4 bases and J by 3 bases. CDR3 sequence: CASSRGQGYTEAFF. As DNA, the CDR3 is TGTGCCAGCAGCCGGGGACAGGGCTACACTGAAGCTTTCTTT.